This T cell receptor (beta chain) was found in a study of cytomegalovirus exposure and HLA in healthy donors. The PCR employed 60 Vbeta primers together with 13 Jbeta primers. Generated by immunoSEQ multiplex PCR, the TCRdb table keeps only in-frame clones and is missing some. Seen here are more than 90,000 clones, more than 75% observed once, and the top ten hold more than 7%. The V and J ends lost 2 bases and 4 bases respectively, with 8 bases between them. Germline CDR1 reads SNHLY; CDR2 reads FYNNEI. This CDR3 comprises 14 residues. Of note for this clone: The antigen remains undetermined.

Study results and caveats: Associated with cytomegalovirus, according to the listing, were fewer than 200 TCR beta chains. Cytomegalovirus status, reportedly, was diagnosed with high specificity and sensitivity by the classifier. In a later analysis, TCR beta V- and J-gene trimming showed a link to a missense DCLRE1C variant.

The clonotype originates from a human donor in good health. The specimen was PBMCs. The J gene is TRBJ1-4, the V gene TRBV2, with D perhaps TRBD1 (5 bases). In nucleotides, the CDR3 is TGTGCCAGCAGTGAAACCAGGGTTAATGAAAAACTGTTTTTT. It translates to CASSETRVNEKLFF.